Listed below are T cell receptor beta chains from one sample, sequenced in a study of Ad26.COV2.S vaccination and SARS-CoV-2 variants. The data were produced by immunoSEQ multiplex PCR, yet TCRdb's version contains in-frame clones alone and is incomplete. This repertoire shows 250,000 or so clones, roughly 89% found once; its top ten account for nearly 3%. This specimen was peripheral blood, taken in a trial of Ad26.COV2.S vaccine versus placebo. These receptors all come from a person between 18 and 60 years old who received the Ad26.COV2.S COVID-19 vaccine or a placebo. CDR3s include the opening cysteine and the closing phenylalanine or tryptophan. The D gene is left open where the match is weak. Size is stated for part of the rows, as once, few or many counts, or as a class when the clone is expanded.

j_call clone_size v_call d_call cdr3_aa cdr3_nt
TRBJ2-1 - TRBV19 - CASSSSPGPGGNEQFF TGTGCCAGTAGTTCGTCCCCGGGCCCTGGGGGCAATGAGCAGTTCTTC
TRBJ1-1 - TRBV18 - CASSLKGGDTGAFF TGTGCCAGCTCACTTAAGGGAGGGGACACTGGAGCTTTCTTT
TRBJ1-1 - TRBV7-9 - CASSLARLRGGTEAFF TGTGCCAGCAGCTTAGCGAGGCTAAGGGGCGGCACTGAAGCTTTCTTT
TRBJ2-1 - TRBV4-3 TRBD1 CASSQEETGHYNEQFF TGCGCCAGCAGCCAAGAAGAGACAGGGCATTACAATGAGCAGTTCTTC
TRBJ1-2 - TRBV6-2/TRBV6-3 TRBD1 CASSSGQFYGYTF TGTGCCAGCAGTTCGGGACAGTTCTATGGCTACACCTTC
TRBJ2-3 - TRBV10-3 TRBD1 CAISAKRTRGRGDTQYF TGTGCCATCAGTGCCAAAAGAACAAGGGGGCGAGGAGATACGCAGTATTTT
TRBJ2-1 - TRBV7-2 TRBD1 CASSLGQGSYNEQFF TGTGCCAGCAGCTTAGGACAGGGGTCCTACAATGAGCAGTTCTTC
TRBJ2-1 - TRBV27 TRBD2 CASSLGLASYNEQFF TGTGCCAGCAGCCTAGGACTAGCCTCCTACAATGAGCAGTTCTTC
TRBJ1-4 - TRBV4-3 - CASSQEYRSNEKLFF TGCGCCAGCAGCCAAGAGTACAGGTCTAATGAAAAACTGTTTTTT
TRBJ2-1 - TRBV19 - CASSKGLVGNEQFF TGTGCCAGTAGTAAGGGACTGGTCGGCAATGAGCAGTTCTTC
TRBJ1-4 - TRBV19 TRBD1 CASSNLAMTGGEEKLFF TGTGCCAGTAGTAACCTTGCCATGACAGGGGGCGAAGAAAAACTGTTTTTT
TRBJ2-5 - TRBV2 - CASSRTEETQYF TGTGCCAGCAGTAGGACGGAAGAGACCCAGTACTTC
TRBJ1-4 few TRBV4-3 - CASSQDFGGAEKLFF TGCGCCAGCAGCCAAGATTTCGGGGGCGCCGAAAAACTGTTTTTT
TRBJ2-7 once TRBV12-1 - CASSSQGGAEQYF TGTGCCAGCAGTTCCCAGGGAGGGGCCGAGCAGTACTTC